These T cell receptor beta chains were read from a single sample in a study of blood T cell repertoires in COVID-19. This table comes from immunoSEQ multiplex PCR, and its TCRdb copy is limited to in-frame clones, with some not included. The data show 130,000 or so clones, around 80% seen once. Input material: PBMCs or T cells enriched from blood (not recorded which). All receptors come from a man aged 40-55 years with acute COVID-19. The CDR3 runs from the conserved cysteine through the conserved F or W. A D gene is named only where the DNA matches it firmly. Not all rows give a size; the values are once, few, many and, for expanded clones, a class.

V gene,clone size,D gene,J gene,CDR3 protein,CDR3 DNA
TRBV2,once,-,TRBJ1-1,CASSGGRGAFF,TGTGCCAGCAGCGGGGGTCGAGGAGCTTTCTTT
TRBV27,-,TRBD2,TRBJ2-1,CASSFTSGSGNEQFF,TGTGCCAGCAGTTTTACTAGCGGGAGTGGCAATGAGCAGTTCTTC
TRBV19,-,TRBD1,TRBJ1-2,CASSGQGGNYGYTF,TGTGCCAGTAGTGGACAGGGCGGGAACTATGGCTACACCTTC
TRBV28,-,-,TRBJ2-7,CASSSGGEGSYEQYF,TGTGCCAGCAGTTCCGGGGGAGAGGGCTCCTACGAGCAGTACTTC
TRBV6-5,-,-,TRBJ1-2,CASSTNPGSNYGYTF,TGTGCCAGCAGTACCAACCCAGGTTCTAACTATGGCTACACCTTC
TRBV5-5,-,-,TRBJ1-1,CASSLAPRARGNTEAFF,TGTGCCAGCAGCTTGGCTCCGCGGGCCCGGGGGAACACTGAAGCTTTCTTT
TRBV5-1,-,-,TRBJ1-2,CASSLGGQAYGYTF,TGCGCCAGCAGCTTGGGGGGGCAGGCCTATGGCTACACCTTC
TRBV3-1/TRBV3-2,-,-,TRBJ1-1,CASSQVNGAANTEAFF,TGTGCCAGCAGCCAGGTCAATGGGGCAGCCAACACTGAAGCTTTCTTT
TRBV30,-,-,TRBJ1-2,CAWGLAYGYTF,TGTGCCTGGGGACTGGCCTATGGCTACACCTTC
TRBV4-1,-,-,TRBJ2-2,CASSPPSDREDTGELFF,TGCGCCAGCAGCCCCCCGTCCGACAGGGAGGACACCGGGGAGCTGTTTTTT
TRBV27,once,TRBD2,TRBJ2-7,CASSFSGLAGRGQYF,TGTGCCAGCAGTTTTTCGGGACTAGCGGGACGGGGGCAGTACTTC
TRBV24-1,-,-,TRBJ1-3,CATSDPNRESSGNTIYF,TGTGCCACCAGTGACCCCAACAGGGAAAGCTCTGGAAACACCATATATTTT
TRBV2,-,-,TRBJ1-3,CASRETAGNTIYF,TGTGCCAGCAGGGAGACAGCCGGAAACACCATATATTTT
TRBV28,-,TRBD1,TRBJ2-5,CASSSVPGQGTGETQYF,TGTGCCAGCAGTTCCGTCCCGGGACAGGGGACTGGGGAGACCCAGTACTTC
TRBV11-3,-,-,TRBJ1-1,CASSATANTEAFF,TGTGCCAGCAGCGCGACAGCGAACACTGAAGCTTTCTTT
TRBV18,-,-,TRBJ2-1,CASSPGIDNEQFF,TGTGCCAGCTCACCAGGTATAGACAATGAGCAGTTCTTC
TRBV3-1/TRBV3-2,-,-,TRBJ2-7,CASSLRGYEQYF,TGTGCCAGCAGTCTTCGGGGCTACGAGCAGTACTTC
TRBV7-9,-,TRBD1,TRBJ2-7,CASSLSGQGAYEQYF,TGTGCCAGCAGCTTGTCGGGACAGGGGGCGTACGAGCAGTACTTC
TRBV19,-,-,TRBJ2-1,CASSMRLRRPYNEQFF,TGTGCCAGTAGTATGCGTCTCAGGCGACCCTACAATGAGCAGTTCTTC
TRBV27,few,TRBD2,TRBJ2-1,CASSTVAGPYNEQFF,TGTGCCAGCAGTACTGTAGCGGGACCCTACAATGAGCAGTTCTTC
TRBV28,-,-,TRBJ2-7,CASTHTGAGSYEQYF,TGTGCCAGCACTCACACAGGGGCGGGGAGCTACGAGCAGTACTTC
TRBV7-2,once,-,TRBJ1-5,CASSLGGQRQPQHF,TGTGCCAGCAGCTTAGGGGGACAACGACAGCCCCAGCATTTT
TRBV5-1,-,TRBD1,TRBJ1-1,CASAPQGAGTEAFF,TGCGCCAGCGCCCCACAGGGGGCTGGCACTGAAGCTTTCTTT
TRBV11-2,-,TRBD2,TRBJ2-7,CASSSGGGIYEQYF,TGTGCCAGCAGCTCCGGGGGAGGGATTTACGAGCAGTACTTC
TRBV9,-,TRBD1,TRBJ2-2,CASSVATGGKAGELFF,TGTGCCAGCAGCGTAGCCACAGGGGGTAAGGCCGGGGAGCTGTTTTTT
TRBV9,few,TRBD1,TRBJ1-2,CASRGDSSGYTF,TGTGCCAGCAGGGGGGACAGTTCTGGCTACACCTTC
TRBV15,-,-,TRBJ2-2,CATSRGGGNTGELFF,TGTGCCACCAGCAGAGGCGGCGGAAACACCGGGGAGCTGTTTTTT
TRBV4-1,-,TRBD2,TRBJ2-7,CASSQEAPTSRPEQYF,TGCGCCAGCAGCCAAGAAGCGCCGACTAGCCGTCCCGAGCAGTACTTC
TRBV11-3,-,-,TRBJ1-3,CASSPTGTGNTIYF,TGTGCCAGCAGCCCAACAGGGACCGGAAACACCATATATTTT
TRBV6-6,few,TRBD1,TRBJ1-1,CASSQGGSTEAFF,TGTGCCAGCAGCCAAGGGGGCTCTACTGAAGCTTTCTTT
TRBV27,few,TRBD1,TRBJ1-2,CASSHGTAPIPYGYTF,TGTGCCAGCAGCCACGGGACAGCTCCTATTCCTTATGGCTACACCTTC
TRBV19,-,-,TRBJ2-2,CAARGGGTGELFF,TGTGCCGCTCGGGGAGGCGGCACCGGGGAGCTGTTTTTT
TRBV5-5,-,TRBD1,TRBJ1-5,CASSLGLQGDQPQHF,TGTGCCAGCAGCTTAGGTTTACAGGGGGATCAGCCCCAGCATTTT
TRBV6-5,-,-,TRBJ2-3,CASSYGGASTDTQYF,TGTGCCAGCAGTTACGGCGGGGCGAGCACAGATACGCAGTATTTT
TRBV5-4,-,-,TRBJ2-7,CASSPGTLDYEQYF,TGTGCCAGCAGCCCAGGGACTCTTGACTACGAGCAGTACTTC